This entry concerns a single T cell receptor (beta chain). The antigen remains undetermined. These data belong to a study of cytomegalovirus exposure and HLA in healthy donors. Study-wide background: According to later analysis, the same platform produced the approximately 120 validation and over 600 first-cohort repertoires. Overall study findings and caveats: A few of the chains that were CMV-associated were confirmed in vitro to be specific for CMV antigens.

In germline, CDR1 is KGHSH, CDR2 LQKENI. The CDR3 has 15 residues. After removal of 3 bases from V and 6 bases from J, the junction contained 7 bases not matched to a gene. Produced via immunoSEQ multiplex PCR; TCRdb's table is partial and in-frame only. Among about 140,000 clones listed, 86% were seen once. Sequences were obtained from PBMCs. This sequence joins TRBV18 and TRBJ2-7; 11 bases are shared with TRBD1. The sequence was collected from a man between 18 and 29 years old in good health and CMV-seronegative. The CDR3 region has the DNA TGTGCCAGCTCACCCCCACGGGGACAGGGGGGCGAGCAGTACTTC. It is translated as CASSPPRGQGGEQYF.